The 29 T cell receptor beta chains listed next were all sequenced from one sample in a study of read filtering for tumor transcriptome and immune sequencing. The library was built from about 0.4 ug RNA with molecular barcoded adaptors for alpha/delta and beta/gamma chains. Each CDR3 protein is one row after TCRdb ran MiXCR on the reads. This sample yields roughly 49,000 distinct CDR3 sequences, of which around 21% are seen a single time; around two fifths belongs to the top ten. The source material was a population of CD138-negative cells sorted from bone marrow. Every receptor here comes from a donor at least 40 years old with multiple myeloma.

This clonotype has just a few counts. The gene calls are TRBV20-1 and TRBJ2-1, with 9 bases matching TRBD2. Germline loops: CDR1 DFQATT, CDR2 SNEGSKA (reference sequence). Germline trimming cut 0 bases from V and 8 bases from J; bases unmatched to any gene: 17. The CDR3 covers 18 residues. The CDR3 nucleotides read TGCAGTGCTAGAGATCCACAGCTAGCGGGACCTAACATGGATGAGCAGTTCTTC. This sequence encodes CSARDPQLAGPNMDEQFF.

This clonotype showed up many times. The chain couples TRBV3-1 to TRBJ2-1, with TRBD2 matching 9 bases. V lost 5 bases to trimming and J lost 8 bases; unmatched junction nucleotides: 7. CDR1 LGHDT and CDR2 YNNKEL come from the germline V gene (reference sequence). This CDR3 has 14 residues. CDR3 DNA sequence: TGTGCCAGCAGCTTAGCGGGAGTGGTCGATGAGCAGTTCTTC. Its protein product is CASSLAGVVDEQFF.

The chain's CDR3 is CASSSDLQLGELFF. As DNA, the CDR3 is TGTGCCAGCAGTTCGGACCTACAGTTAGGGGAGCTGTTTTTT. The genes are TRBV2 and TRBJ2-2; D is undetermined. CDR1 and CDR2 from the germline V gene are SNHLY and FYNNEI. The CDR3 sequence is 14 residues long. V was shortened by 5 bases and J by 8 bases, with 15 bases between the two germline ends.

As concerns this clonotype: A much larger clone lies a single base off, so this may be a read error. The genes are TRBV11-3 and TRBJ2-7; 8 positions agree with TRBD2. From germline, CDR1 is SGHNT and CDR2 YENEEA. The CDR3 is made up of 18 amino acids. The junction had 18 bases not matched to a gene; V was cut back by 8 bases and J by 0 bases. Written as DNA, the CDR3 is TGTGCCAGCCGCTACACGATGATTAGCGGGGTGAGCTCCTACGAGCAGTACTTC. It is translated as CASRYTMISGVSSYEQYF.

This clonotype showed up many times. A read error may account for a junction end that differs from germline. The V and J genes are TRBV7-9 and TRBJ2-1, with 11 positions matching TRBD2. This CDR3 has 20 residues. Germline-derived CDR1 and CDR2 are SEHNR and FQNEAQ (reference sequence). The CDR3 DNA reads as TGTGCCAGCAGCTGGTACAGGATGATGCTTAGCGGGAGGGCCTATAATGAGCAGTTCTTC. Translated, it gives CASSWYRMMLSGRAYNEQFF.

This clonotype showed up many times. J is TRBJ1-1 and V is TRBV30; 8 positions agree with TRBD1. Germline V gives CDR1 GTSNPN, CDR2 SVGIG (reference sequence). The CDR3 extends over 13 amino acids. V gave up 5 bases and J gave up 0 bases; unmatched junction bases: 2. Written as DNA, the CDR3 is TGTGCCTGGGTCAGGGGGCTGAACACTGAAGCTTTCTTT. It yields the protein CAWVRGLNTEAFF.

The chain links TRBV20-1 to TRBJ2-5, with D tentatively TRBD1 or TRBD2 (5 bases each). V was cut by 4 bases and J by 1 base, with 13 bases left in between. This CDR3 has 14 amino acids. In germline, CDR1 is DFQATT, CDR2 SNEGSKA (reference sequence). CDR3 sequence reads: CSANPGTGQETQYF. The CDR3, as DNA: TGCAGTGCTAACCCCGGGACGGGCCAAGAGACCCAGTACTTC.

This clonotype was picked up a small number of times. The chain joins TRBV23-1 to TRBJ2-5; D tentatively fits TRBD1 or TRBD2 (5 bases each). Being an ORF, TRBV23-1 has a function that is uncertain. Between the trimmed V and J ends, which lost 6 bases and 5 bases, there was a span of 31 bases. This CDR3 spans 19 amino acids. For the CDR3, the DNA is TGCGCCAGCAGCCACAGGTTAGGCAGCGGAAAAGCTGAGCGGGAGACCCAGTACTTC. It is translated as CASSHRLGSGKAERETQYF.

This clonotype was found many times. The chain combines TRBV6-6 with TRBJ2-5; D might be TRBD1 or TRBD2, each matching 5 bases. The germline V gene encodes CDR1 MNHNY and CDR2 SVGAGI (reference sequence). Trimming cost V 2 bases and J 4 bases, with 11 bases left between them. The CDR3 length is 14 residues. The CDR3 spells CASSYDGGLETQYF. In DNA, the CDR3 is TGTGCCAGCAGTTACGATGGGGGTTTAGAGACCCAGTACTTC.

This clonotype was observed a few times. Here the CDR3 omits its conserved ending phenylalanine or tryptophan, so a read error is the likely source. The chain recombines TRBV28 with TRBJ1-5; D is undetermined. The V gene lost 7 bases and the J gene lost 8 bases, with 9 bases spanning the gap. Germline assignment: CDR1 MDHEN and CDR2 SYDVKM. This CDR3 is built from 11 residues. The CDR3 sequence is CASTHREPQHL. The DNA of the CDR3 is TGTGCCAGCACCCATAGGGAGCCCCAGCATCTT.

The chain joins TRBV29-1 to TRBJ2-5; TRBD2 matches at 8 bases. This CDR3 has 13 residues. CDR1 and CDR2 from the germline V gene are SQVTM and ANQGSEA. The V and J ends lost 5 bases and 5 bases, in that order; junction bases with no gene match: 7. In nucleotides, the CDR3 is TGCAGCGTTTCCGGGAGGGCCTGGGAGACCCAGTACTTC. As protein: CSVSGRAWETQYF.

This clonotype was detected many times. The gene calls are TRBV28 and TRBJ2-3; 13 bases align to TRBD2. Germline values: CDR1 MDHEN, CDR2 SYDVKM. Trimming took 5 bases from V and 6 from J; bases not matched to a gene: 14. This CDR3 is built from 18 residues. This CDR3 is CASSTSFGLAGDSDTQYF. The CDR3 coding sequence is TGTGCCAGCAGTACCTCGTTCGGACTAGCGGGAGATTCGGATACGCAGTATTTT.

This clonotype showed up many times. The V call is TRBV20-1, the J call TRBJ2-7; no firm D call. V shed 0 bases and J shed 2 bases, with 11 bases lying between them. Germline CDR1 DFQATT, CDR2 SNEGSKA (reference sequence). The CDR3 spans 14 residues. CDR3 nucleotide sequence: TGCAGTGCTAGAGACGAGGCTGGCGCCTACGAGCAGTACTTC. It yields the protein CSARDEAGAYEQYF.

This clonotype was found many times. J is TRBJ2-3 and V is TRBV2, with D tentatively TRBD1 (5 bases). The germline V and J ends were trimmed by 5 bases and 1 base, with 13 bases remaining between them. Per the germline V gene, CDR1 is SNHLY and CDR2 is FYNNEI. The CDR3 contains 15 residues. The CDR3 nucleotides are TGTGCCAGCAGTCAGCAGGGCCCTGGCACAGATACGCAGTATTTT. Translating gives CASSQQGPGTDTQYF. The full variable domain, rest sourced from reference TRBV2 and TRBJ2-3, is EPEVTQTPSHQVTQMGQEVILRCVPISNHLYFYWYRQILGQKVEFLVSFYNNEISEKSEIFDDQFSVERPDGSNFTLKIRSTKLEDSAMYFCASSQQGPGTDTQYFGPGTRLTVL.

This clonotype was counted ten times or more. V gene TRBV6-5 combines with J gene TRBJ2-1; perhaps TRBD2 as D (6 bases). Trimming removed 7 bases from V and 6 bases from J, with 13 bases in between. The germline V gene has CDR1 MNHEY and CDR2 SVGAGI. CDR3 length: 13 residues. As DNA, the CDR3 is TGTGCCAGCACACCGGGACTCTTCAATGAGCAGTTCTTC. Translating gives CASTPGLFNEQFF.

As concerns this clonotype: A read error is possible here, since a much larger clone lies one base away. The J gene is TRBJ2-1, the V gene TRBV3-1, with TRBD2 identical over 9 bases. This CDR3 region has 14 residues. Germline V gene lookup returns CDR1 LGHDT and CDR2 YNNKEL (reference sequence). The CDR3, as DNA: TGTGCCAGCAGCCAGATAGCGGGAGCCAATAAGCAGTTCTTC. Amino acid sequence: CASSQIAGANKQFF.

At least ten counts were recorded for this clonotype. The J gene is TRBJ2-1, the V gene TRBV29-1, with TRBD1 identical over 9 bases. Germline V CDR1 and CDR2: SQVTM, ANQGSEA. CDR3 length equals 12 residues. With 7 bases clipped from V and 5 bases from J, the junction kept 3 bases outside the gene matches. CDR3 loop: CSGGQGDNEQFF. The CDR3 DNA reads TGCAGCGGGGGACAGGGAGACAATGAGCAGTTCTTC.

The chain carries TRBV12-3 or TRBV12-4 and TRBJ1-1; D is uncertain. The V and J ends lost 3 bases and 1 base respectively, with 6 bases between them. The CDR3 consists of 13 residues. The DNA for the CDR3 is TGTGCCAGCAGTTTCGGGGAGAACACTGAAGCTTTCTTT. It codes for CASSFGENTEAFF.

The chain recombines TRBV19 with TRBJ2-3; D is possibly TRBD2 (6 bases). The CDR3 extends over 16 amino acids. V dropped 5 bases and J dropped 3 bases, with 18 bases sitting between them. CDR1 is LNHDA, CDR2 SQIVND, per germline (reference sequence). This chain's CDR3 is CASSSFPLAFTDTQYF. DNA of the CDR3: TGTGCCAGTAGTTCGTTTCCTCTAGCGTTTACAGATACGCAGTATTTT. The complete variable domain, with remaining parts taken from reference TRBV19 and TRBJ2-3, reads DGGITQSPKYLFRKEGQNVTLSCEQNLNHDAMYWYRQDPGQGLRLIYYSQIVNDFQKGDIAEGYSVSREKKESFPLTVTSAQKNPTAFYLCASSSFPLAFTDTQYFGPGTRLTVL.

This clonotype occurred many times. The rearrangement links TRBV7-9 to TRBJ1-1; 8 nucleotides line up with TRBD1. Germline CDR1 SEHNR, CDR2 FQNEAQ (reference sequence). V trimming: 5 bases; J trimming: 4 bases; junction bases outside the gene matches: 6. The CDR3 contains 14 residues. CDR3 nucleotide sequence: TGTGCCAGCAGCCCTTACAGGGGGGGCACTGAAGCTTTCTTT. Its protein is CASSPYRGGTEAFF.

This clonotype was seen many times. This rearrangement joins TRBV21-1 to TRBJ2-2; the table's D call, TRBD2, has no DNA check behind it. TRBV21-1 is annotated as a pseudogene. CDR3 length equals 17 residues. CDR3 protein: CASSAPRLAGVGGELFF. DNA of the CDR3: TGTGCCAGCAGCGCCCCGCGGCTAGCGGGAGTTGGCGGGGAGCTGTTTTTT.

This clonotype was seen only a few times. V gene TRBV6-5 combines with J gene TRBJ2-1, with unresolved D. CDR3 length equals 16 residues. CDR1 MNHEY and CDR2 SVGAGI come from the germline V gene. The germline V and J ends were trimmed by 6 bases and 0 bases, with 15 bases remaining between them. The CDR3 nucleotides are TGTGCCAGCAGCCGACGAGCGCCCAGCTCCTACAATGAGCAGTTCTTC. Protein: CASSRRAPSSYNEQFF.

This clonotype was detected many times. The chain uses TRBV9 and TRBJ2-1; 13 nucleotides agree with TRBD2. The CDR3 is 15 residues long. In germline, CDR1 is SGDLS, CDR2 YYNGEE. Trimming took 3 bases from V and 5 from J; bases not matched to a gene: 2. CDR3 sequence reads: CASSDGLAGDNEQFF. DNA for the CDR3: TGTGCCAGCAGCGATGGACTAGCGGGAGACAATGAGCAGTTCTTC.

The sample holds many counts of this clonotype. V and J are TRBV18 and TRBJ2-2, with 7 bases that match TRBD1. The CDR3 has 16 residues. The trim removed 6 bases at V and 5 bases at J, leaving 12 bases unmatched. Germline CDR1 and CDR2: KGHSH and LQKENI. As DNA, the CDR3 is TGTGCCAGCTCTGACAGAACAGGGGCCCTAACCGGGGAGCTGTTTTTT. It translates to CASSDRTGALTGELFF.

Notes on this clonotype: Relative to the germline gene, one junction end is altered; a read error may explain this. This chain connects TRBV27 to TRBJ2-1; unclear D gene. This CDR3 contains 13 residues. Germline V gene data show CDR1 as MNHEY and CDR2 as SMNVEV (reference sequence). As DNA, the CDR3 is TGCTCCAGCAGCTTCCGAGCACACAATGAGCAGTTCTTC. Translated, it gives CSSSFRAHNEQFF.

At least ten counts were recorded for this clonotype. The rearrangement links TRBV12-3 or TRBV12-4 to TRBJ1-1, with a possible D match to TRBD1 (5 bases). The CDR3 length is 16 residues. Trimming stripped 5 bases from V and 1 base from J, with 17 bases between. The CDR3 sequence is CASSTNAGAGNTEAFF. CDR3 DNA sequence: TGTGCCAGCAGTACAAATGCCGGGGCCGGGAACACTGAAGCTTTCTTT.

This clonotype has at least ten counts. The CDR3 DNA sequence: TGTGCCAGCGCAAAGGGGGGACAGGGGTTCCCCTACAATGAGCAGTTCTTC. Amino acids: CASAKGGQGFPYNEQFF. The chain employs TRBV9 and TRBJ2-1; 10 positions match TRBD1. The germline gives CDR1 SGDLS, CDR2 YYNGEE. V shed 7 bases and J 2 bases; nucleotides not matched to a gene: 12. This CDR3 spans 17 amino acids. The entire variable domain, with the rest obtained from reference TRBV9 and TRBJ2-1, is as follows: DSGVTQTPKHLITATGQRVTLRCSPRSGDLSVYWYQQSLDQGLQFLIQYYNGEERAKGNILERFSAQQFPDLHSELNLSSLELGDSALYFCASAKGGQGFPYNEQFFGPGTRLTVL.

This clonotype was counted at least ten times. The chain joins TRBV20-1 to TRBJ2-2; no firm D call. The V and J ends lost 5 bases and 4 bases respectively, with 17 bases between them. CDR1 and CDR2 from the germline V gene are DFQATT and SNEGSKA (reference sequence). The CDR3 extends over 15 amino acids. DNA of the CDR3: TGCAGTGCTGAAAGCCACGTGTGGTTCACCGGGGAGCTGTTTTTT. Residues: CSAESHVWFTGELFF.

Ten or more counts support this clonotype. This chain joins TRBV7-2 and TRBJ2-1; D remains unclear. CDR1 and CDR2 from the germline V gene are SGHTA and FQGNSA. The CDR3 runs to 11 residues. Trimming pared 6 bases from V and 9 bases from J, leaving 9 bases between. As DNA, the CDR3 is TGTGCCAGCAGTGGACGCGGTGAGCAGTTCTTC. This sequence encodes CASSGRGEQFF.